The following is a TCR beta chain sequence with its context. Its antigen is currently unknown. These data come from a study of cytomegalovirus exposure and HLA in healthy donors. V lost 2 bases to trimming and J lost 5 bases; unmatched junction nucleotides: 2. The germline V gene has CDR1 LNHDA and CDR2 SQIVND (reference sequence). CDR3 length: 13 residues. It was with 60 Vbeta and 13 Jbeta primers that the PCR ran. The repertoire was sequenced with immunoSEQ multiplex PCR; TCRdb's copy has only in-frame clones and lacks some. The top ten clones hold about a tenth of a sample with about 37,000 clones, about four fifths of them seen once. Study-wide points: When the data were analyzed later, several of the most significant clusters appeared to be linked to common viral pathogens. It was reportedly the case that the classifier diagnosed cytomegalovirus status with high specificity and sensitivity.

The chain uses TRBV19 and TRBJ2-5; 7 bases line up with TRBD2. The sample comprised PBMCs. This sequence originates from a woman aged 40 to 50 in good health and CMV-seronegative. The CDR3 protein is CASSIMGGETQYF. CDR3 coding DNA: TGTGCCAGTAGTATAATGGGGGGGGAGACCCAGTACTTC.